What follows are 32 T cell receptor beta chains derived from one specimen sequenced in a study of blood T cell repertoires in COVID-19. This table comes from immunoSEQ multiplex PCR, and its TCRdb copy is limited to in-frame clones, with some not included. The table lists about 250,000 clones, 87% of them singletons. What was sequenced was PBMCs or T cells enriched from blood (not recorded which). The origin of the receptors is a woman in her 30s with acute COVID-19.

The chain is built from TRBV11-2 and TRBJ1-4; D perhaps matches TRBD1 (5 bases). The germline gives CDR1 SGHAT, CDR2 FQNNGV. The V end lost 4 bases, the J end lost 6 bases, and 15 bases lay between the germline ends. The CDR3 is 15 residues long. CDR3 region: CASSSRQTGYEKLFF. DNA for the CDR3: TGTGCCAGCAGCTCCCGACAGACTGGTTATGAAAAACTGTTTTTT.

The chain joins TRBV7-9 to TRBJ2-7; the D gene is possibly TRBD2 (6 bases). Germline values: CDR1 SEHNR, CDR2 FQNEAQ (reference sequence). The V end was cut by 1 base, the J end by 2 bases, with 12 bases between. CDR3 length: 15 residues. The DNA of the CDR3 is TGTGCCAGCAGCTTAGTGGGGAGGACCCCCTACGAGCAGTACTTC. This codes for CASSLVGRTPYEQYF. Using reference TRBV7-9 and TRBJ2-7 for the parts outside the CDR3, the full variable domain is DTGVSQNPRHKITKRGQNVTFRCDPISEHNRLYWYRQTLGQGPEFLTYFQNEAQLEKSRLLSDRFSAERPKGSFSTLEIQRTEQGDSAMYLCASSLVGRTPYEQYFGPGTRLTVT.

V and J are TRBV23-1 and TRBJ1-2; tentative D call: TRBD1 (6 bases). TRBV23-1 is an open reading frame, and its role is uncertain. The ends were cut back, 0 bases at V and 4 bases at J, with 21 bases in the middle. This CDR3 contains 18 residues. CDR3: CASSQSATQGPRVYGYTF. In DNA form, the CDR3 reads TGCGCCAGCAGTCAATCGGCGACACAGGGTCCAAGGGTCTATGGCTACACCTTC.

This chain links TRBV2 with TRBJ1-1; TRBD1 aligns across 9 bases. CDR1 is SNHLY and CDR2 is FYNNEI in the germline V gene. This CDR3 has 13 amino acids. The J segment lost 5 bases and the V segment lost 9 bases, leaving 7 bases of the junction unmatched. CDR3 in amino acids: CARTTDRGTEAFF. DNA for the CDR3: TGTGCCAGGACAACGGACAGGGGAACTGAAGCTTTCTTT.

V usage is TRBV18 and J usage is TRBJ2-3; D might be TRBD1 (5 bases). The CDR3 is made up of 13 amino acids. V lost 4 bases to trimming and J lost 5 bases, with 10 bases between them. Germline V lookup: CDR1 KGHSH, CDR2 LQKENI. CDR3 nucleotide sequence: TGTGCCAGCTCACTTTCAAGGGGAGATACGCAGTATTTT. Residues: CASSLSRGDTQYF.

This sequence joins TRBV11-3 and TRBJ1-3; weak D call: TRBD1 (6 bases). Trimming took off 5 bases at V and 0 bases at J, with 11 bases between the two ends. Germline CDR1 SGHNT, CDR2 YENEEA. The CDR3 consists of 15 residues. Here the CDR3 reads CASSLQGSSGNTIYF. DNA of the CDR3: TGTGCCAGCAGCCTCCAGGGGAGCTCTGGAAACACCATATATTTT.

The rearrangement links TRBV18 to TRBJ1-3; 8 bases line up with TRBD1. The CDR3 consists of 13 residues. V shed 8 bases and J 4 bases; nucleotides not matched to a gene: 4. Germline CDR1 is KGHSH and CDR2 is LQKENI. The CDR3 region is CASTTGAGNTIYF. The CDR3 coding sequence is TGTGCCAGCACGACAGGGGCAGGAAACACCATATATTTT.

J is TRBJ1-2 and V is TRBV28; tentative D call: TRBD1 (6 bases). The CDR3 extends over 15 amino acids. The germline CDR1 and CDR2 sequences are MDHEN and SYDVKM. The V gene lost 1 base and the J gene lost 4 bases, with 13 bases spanning the gap. DNA for the CDR3: TGTGCCAGCAGTTTATTGGTCCCAGGGGTCTATGGCTACACCTTC. This codes for CASSLLVPGVYGYTF.

CDR3 in DNA: TGTGCCAGCAGCTTGGATCGTGAGGACACTGAAGCTTTCTTT. Translating gives CASSLDREDTEAFF. V is TRBV9 and J is TRBJ1-1; D is ambiguous. Deletions cut 4 bases from V and 3 bases from J, with 13 bases between. Germline-derived CDR1 and CDR2 are SGDLS and YYNGEE. The CDR3 has 14 residues.

This chain joins TRBV4-3 and TRBJ1-4, with a tentative D call TRBD1 (5 bases). Germline CDR1 LGHNA, CDR2 YSLEER. V lost 3 bases and J 6 bases, leaving 11 bases between the germline ends. The CDR3 covers 14 residues. CDR3 loop: CASSQGRADEKLFF. The CDR3 DNA sequence: TGCGCCAGCAGCCAGGGCAGGGCCGATGAAAAACTGTTTTTT.

In DNA form, the CDR3 reads TGTGCCACTATTAGGGTCCGGCTAGCTGCAGATACGCAGTATTTT. This encodes CATIRVRLAADTQYF. This chain joins TRBV24-1 and TRBJ2-3; possible D gene TRBD2, 5 bases. CDR3 length: 15 residues. Per the germline V gene, CDR1 is KGHDR and CDR2 is SFDVKD. The V gene lost 10 bases and the J gene lost 4 bases, with 20 bases spanning the gap.

The chain recombines TRBV25-1 with TRBJ2-1; tentatively, D is TRBD2 (5 bases). Germline V gene lookup returns CDR1 MGHDK and CDR2 SYGVNS. V was pared by 6 bases and J by 8 bases, with 17 bases between. The CDR3 contains 14 residues. Written as DNA, the CDR3 is TGTGCCAGCAGGCGGTCCGGGGAGTTTTATGAGCAGTTCTTC. Translating it yields CASRRSGEFYEQFF.

This chain connects TRBV16 to TRBJ1-3; 8 nucleotides line up with TRBD1. J lost 4 bases, V lost 1 base, and 6 bases had no gene match. CDR1 is KGHSY, CDR2 FQNENV, per germline. This CDR3 is built from 16 residues. CDR3 nucleotide sequence: TGTGCCAGCAGCCAATTCGGGACAGGTCTAGGAAACACCATATATTTT. Its protein product is CASSQFGTGLGNTIYF.

This clone was seen a few times. The V gene is TRBV18, the J gene TRBJ1-3; 7 nucleotides align to TRBD1. Germline CDR1 is KGHSH and CDR2 is LQKENI. CDR3 length equals 17 residues. V lost 3 bases and J lost 2; bases outside the gene matches: 10. DNA for the CDR3: TGTGCCAGCTCACCCTCTCGACAGGGCTTTGCTGGAAACACCATATATTTT. Its protein product is CASSPSRQGFAGNTIYF.

The chain joins TRBV3-1 (or the pseudogene TRBV3-2) to TRBJ2-5; unclear D gene. The CDR3 consists of 13 residues. From germline, CDR1 is LGHDT and CDR2 YNNKEL (reference sequence). The V end lost 1 base, the J end lost 13 bases, and 16 bases lay between the germline ends. CDR3 loop: CASSQGAENPRYF. CDR3 nucleotides: TGTGCCAGCAGCCAAGGCGCTGAGAACCCCCGGTACTTC.

This chain joins TRBV7-8 and TRBJ2-2, with 7 bases that match TRBD1. V was clipped by 3 bases and J by 3 bases; unmatched bases: 4. Germline CDR1 and CDR2: SGHVS and FQNEAQ. CDR3 length: 15 amino acids. CDR3 nucleotide sequence: TGTGCCAGCAGCTTGAGGGGGCGCGACACCGGGGAGCTGTTTTTT. This encodes CASSLRGRDTGELFF.

This clone was detected only once. The J gene is TRBJ2-5, the V gene TRBV3-1 (or the pseudogene TRBV3-2); D is possibly TRBD2 (7 bases). The CDR3 runs 14 residues. The germline gives CDR1 LGHDT, CDR2 YNNKEL (reference sequence). With 5 bases removed from V and 12 bases from J, the gap between germline ends came to 22 bases. This chain's CDR3 is CASSSLGGAGLEYF. CDR3 coding DNA: TGTGCCAGCAGCTCTCTGGGGGGGGCCGGCCTTGAGTACTTC.

This chain uses TRBV4-1 with TRBJ1-2, with TRBD1 identical over 10 bases. V was pared by 1 base and J by 4 bases, with 6 bases of the junction left unmatched. The CDR3 runs 16 residues. In germline, CDR1 is MGHRA, CDR2 YSYEKL. DNA for the CDR3: TGCGCCAGCAGCCAAGCGGACAGGGGGGGAGTCTATGGCTACACCTTC. Translating gives CASSQADRGGVYGYTF.

This clone has just a few counts. J is TRBJ2-7 and V is TRBV4-1; 7 nucleotides align to TRBD2. CDR1 is MGHRA, CDR2 YSYEKL, per germline. CDR3 size: 15 residues. V was clipped by 1 base and J by 1 base; unmatched bases: 4. CDR3 region: CASSQAGGGSYEQYF. The CDR3 nucleotides read TGCGCCAGCAGCCAAGCCGGCGGGGGATCCTACGAGCAGTACTTC.

V usage is TRBV7-6 and J usage is TRBJ2-1; 7 positions agree with TRBD1. The CDR3 runs to 14 residues. CDR1 SGHVS and CDR2 FNYEAQ come from the germline V gene. V dropped 2 bases and J dropped 7; count of bases not matched to a gene: 5. CDR3 nucleotide sequence: TGTGCCAGCAGCTTACCCCTACAGGGGAATGAGCAGTTCTTC. It translates to CASSLPLQGNEQFF.

The chain carries TRBV7-2 and TRBJ2-2, with 8 nucleotides matching TRBD2. The V segment lost 6 bases and the J segment 6 bases; nucleotides outside the gene matches: 12. Germline V gene data show CDR1 as SGHTA and CDR2 as FQGNSA. The CDR3 extends over 16 amino acids. The CDR3 protein is CASSPLWAGGSGELFF. As DNA, the CDR3 is TGTGCCAGCAGTCCCCTTTGGGCGGGAGGATCCGGGGAGCTGTTTTTT.

The genes are TRBV7-8 and TRBJ2-3; 8 bases map to TRBD1. J gave up 5 bases and V 8 bases, and 6 bases lay outside the gene matches. Germline V gene sequence: CDR1 SGHVS, CDR2 FQNEAQ. This CDR3 has 13 residues. Written as DNA, the CDR3 is TGTGCCAGCCGCAGGGGGCTCGGAGATACGCAGTATTTT. This translates into CASRRGLGDTQYF.

This chain uses TRBV5-1 with TRBJ2-5, with 11 bases that match TRBD2. CDR3 size: 17 residues. The V gene end was trimmed by 0 bases and the J gene end by 0 bases; junction bases not matched to a gene: 4. Germline loops: CDR1 SGHRS, CDR2 YFSETQ. The CDR3 bases are TGCGCCAGCAGCTTGGCACTAGCGGGAGTGGACCAAGAGACCCAGTACTTC. Protein sequence: CASSLALAGVDQETQYF.

The chain uses TRBV7-9 and TRBJ2-4; 9 nucleotides agree with TRBD1. Germline trimming cut 5 bases from V and 5 bases from J; bases unmatched to any gene: 4. The CDR3 has 14 amino acids. Germline V gene sequence: CDR1 SEHNR, CDR2 FQNEAQ (reference sequence). CDR3: CASSPGQGENIQYF. CDR3 nucleotides: TGTGCCAGCAGCCCGGGACAGGGAGAAAACATTCAGTACTTC.

This chain links TRBV19 with TRBJ1-5; D is undetermined. Germline CDR1 is LNHDA and CDR2 is SQIVND (reference sequence). The CDR3 contains 10 residues. The V end was cut by 7 bases, the J end by 11 bases, with 9 bases between. CDR3 nucleotides: TGTGCCAGTACTACTATCGCCCAGCATTTT. Translating it yields CASTTIAQHF.

This clone was seen more than once but under ten times. The chain joins TRBV14 to TRBJ1-3; 10 nucleotides match TRBD1. The germline CDR1 and CDR2 sequences are SGHDN and FVKESK. J was trimmed by 3 bases and V by 10 bases; bases with no gene match: 6. This CDR3 is 14 amino acids long. The chain's CDR3 is CATAGTGVGNTIYF. CDR3 nucleotide sequence: TGTGCCACCGCGGGGACAGGGGTTGGAAACACCATATATTTT.

V gene TRBV28 combines with J gene TRBJ2-1; D unclear. V lost 5 bases and J lost 8, with 10 bases in between. Germline CDR1 MDHEN, CDR2 SYDVKM. The CDR3 is made up of 12 amino acids. The CDR3, as DNA: TGTGCCAGCAGTCTAGACTGGGATGAGCAGTTCTTC. Translating gives CASSLDWDEQFF.

A few counts support this clone. The chain has TRBV10-3 and TRBJ2-2; 7 bases are a match to TRBD1. Germline CDR1 ENHRY, CDR2 SYGVKD. The CDR3 totals 16 residues. V shed 0 bases, J shed 2 bases, and the junction held 3 bases outside the gene matches. The CDR3 sequence: CAISESPGGNTGELFF. The CDR3 nucleotides are TGTGCCATCAGTGAGTCTCCAGGGGGTAACACCGGGGAGCTGTTTTTT.

Only one count was recorded for this clone. The gene calls are TRBV12-3 or TRBV12-4 and TRBJ2-5, with 7 bases that match TRBD1. V lost 6 bases and J lost 2; bases outside the gene matches: 3. The CDR3 runs to 13 residues. CDR3 residues: CASRLTGQETQYF. The CDR3 coding sequence is TGTGCCAGCAGGTTGACAGGGCAAGAGACCCAGTACTTC.

This chain connects TRBV7-9 to TRBJ1-2; 9 bases fit TRBD1. The ends lost 0 bases at V and 8 bases at J; junction bases unmatched: 4. CDR1 SEHNR and CDR2 FQNEAQ come from the germline V gene (reference sequence). The CDR3 has 14 amino acids. In DNA, the CDR3 is TGTGCCAGCAGCTTAGCCGACAGGGGGGACGGCTACACCTTC. Residues: CASSLADRGDGYTF.

The rearrangement joins TRBV28 to TRBJ1-2; D remains ambiguous. The CDR3 is made up of 15 amino acids. Per germline, CDR1 MDHEN and CDR2 SYDVKM. Trimming took 6 bases from V and 4 from J, leaving 18 bases between them. CDR3 DNA: TGTGCCAGCAGCCGGCTTGAGGGATTGGGCTATGGCTACACCTTC. This translates into CASSRLEGLGYGYTF.

V gene TRBV7-9 combines with J gene TRBJ2-1; D might be TRBD1 (6 bases). This CDR3 has 14 amino acids. Trimming removed 8 bases from V and 2 bases from J, with 13 bases in between. CDR1 and CDR2 from the germline V gene are SEHNR and FQNEAQ (reference sequence). The CDR3 is CASGGKGAYNEQFF. The CDR3 DNA is TGTGCCAGCGGGGGAAAGGGGGCCTACAATGAGCAGTTCTTC.